Listed below are T cell receptor beta chains from one sample, sequenced in a study of response to subunit inactivated influenza vaccine. TCRdb passed the RT-PCR reads through MiXCR, listing each CDR3 protein once. The profile shows approximately 230,000 distinct CDR3 sequences, 12% of them singletons. The material sequenced was non-naive T cells sorted from PBMCs, taken approximately 15 days before vaccination. The receptor set was obtained from a man aged 50 to 60 who received an inactivated influenza vaccine. CDR3s include the opening cysteine and the closing phenylalanine or tryptophan. The D gene is left open where the match is weak. Size is stated for part of the rows, as once, few or many counts, or as a class when the clone is expanded.

>14|.|TRBJ2-7|TRBV13|.
CASTSGRTTYEQYF
TGTGCCAGCACATCGGGACGGACAACCTACGAGCAGTACTTC
>13|many|TRBJ2-5|TRBV20-1|TRBD1
CSATRDRAETQYF
TGCAGTGCTACCCGGGACAGGGCGGAGACCCAGTACTTC
>11|.|TRBJ2-3|TRBV19|TRBD1
CASSTDRERYF
TGTGCCAGTAGTACAGACAGGGAGCGGTATTTT
>14|.|TRBJ1-3|TRBV6-1|.
CASSRTVIGNTIYF
TGTGCCAGCAGTAGGACAGTTATTGGAAACACCATATATTTT
>14|many|TRBJ1-4|TRBV12-3/TRBV12-4|.
CASTLGNSNEKLFF
TGTGCCAGCACCTTGGGCAATAGTAATGAAAAACTGTTTTTT
>13|.|TRBJ2-7|TRBV20-1|TRBD2
CSASVAGGYEQYF
TGCAGTGCTAGTGTAGCGGGGGGATACGAGCAGTACTTC
>11|many|TRBJ2-1|TRBV28|.
CASSRGSGRFF
TGTGCCAGCAGTCGAGGATCCGGGCGGTTCTTC
>12|.|TRBJ1-2|TRBV30|.
CAWSHRVAGYTF
TGTGCCTGGAGCCACAGGGTGGCAGGCTACACCTTC
>13|few|TRBJ1-5|TRBV7-2|.
CASSLARDQPQHF
TGTGCCAGCAGCTTAGCCAGGGATCAGCCCCAGCATTTT
>16|few|TRBJ1-6|TRBV11-2|.
CASRSGANFGNSPLHF
TGTGCCAGCAGATCGGGGGCGAACTTTGGTAATTCACCCCTCCACTTT
>16|few|TRBJ2-5|TRBV5-1|TRBD1
CASSYRPPGGSETQYF
TGCGCCAGCAGCTACAGACCTCCAGGGGGCTCAGAGACCCAGTACTTC
>19|many|TRBJ2-1|TRBV11-1|.
CASSFGGLGFQGTYNEQFF
TGTGCCAGCAGCTTTGGTGGGCTTGGGTTCCAAGGGACCTACAATGAGCAGTTCTTC
>16|.|TRBJ2-7|TRBV6-5|TRBD2
CASSYSKASGYYEQYF
TGTGCCAGCAGTTACTCGAAAGCTAGCGGGTACTACGAGCAGTACTTC
>14|many|TRBJ2-7|TRBV6-2/TRBV6-3|.
CASSYTDSGNEQYF
TGTGCCAGCAGTTATACGGACAGTGGGAACGAGCAGTACTTC
>13|.|TRBJ1-1|TRBV7-2|.
CASSLDGGPEAFF
TGTGCCAGCAGCTTAGACGGGGGACCTGAAGCTTTCTTT
>14|.|TRBJ1-1|TRBV6-2/TRBV6-3|TRBD1
CASSPPGTVGVAFF
TGTGCCAGCAGCCCGCCCGGGACAGTTGGAGTGGCTTTCTTT
>17|few|TRBJ2-2|TRBV20-1|.
CSARDSREPRDTGELFF
TGCAGTGCTAGAGATTCGAGAGAACCGCGGGACACCGGGGAGCTGTTTTTT
>13|many|TRBJ2-1|TRBV4-2|.
CASSQDRDREQFF
TGTGCCAGCAGCCAAGACCGAGACAGGGAGCAGTTCTTC
>16|.|TRBJ2-1|TRBV4-1|TRBD1
CASSQPGQGIRNEQFF
TGCGCCAGCAGCCAGCCAGGACAGGGGATTAGGAATGAGCAGTTCTTC
>13|.|TRBJ2-6|TRBV11-3|.
CASSSRGANVLTF
TGTGCCAGCAGCTCCCGGGGGGCCAACGTCCTGACTTTC
>12|many|TRBJ2-1|TRBV12-3/TRBV12-4|.
CASSLSYNEQFF
TGTGCCAGCAGTCTCTCCTACAATGAGCAGTTCTTC
>13|few|TRBJ2-2|TRBV5-5|TRBD1
CASSLGPGQGLFF
TGTGCCAGCAGCTTGGGACCGGGACAGGGGCTGTTTTTT
>14|.|TRBJ2-2|TRBV6-2/TRBV6-3|.
CASTIGGRAGELFF
TGTGCCAGCACCATCGGCGGAAGGGCCGGGGAGCTGTTTTTT
>17|few|TRBJ1-1|TRBV6-2/TRBV6-3|.
CASRQPFLGHLNTEAFF
TGTGCCAGCAGGCAACCTTTCTTAGGACACCTGAACACTGAAGCTTTCTTT
>14|.|TRBJ2-3|TRBV6-1|.
CASSPRTTQDTQYF
TGTGCCAGCAGTCCTAGGACCACCCAAGATACGCAGTATTTT
>12|many|TRBJ2-1|TRBV29-1|.
CSVEDQGQRQFF
TGCAGCGTTGAGGATCAGGGGCAAAGGCAGTTCTTC
>15|few|TRBJ2-5|TRBV6-5|TRBD2
CASSLNIAGGRTQYF
TGTGCCAGCAGTTTGAACATAGCGGGGGGGCGGACCCAGTACTTC
>17|many|TRBJ1-2|TRBV5-1|.
CASSLAAGDVLNYGYTF
TGCGCCAGCAGCTTGGCGGCAGGGGACGTACTTAACTATGGCTACACCTTC
>15|.|TRBJ1-2|TRBV6-5|.
CASSYGAGDSYGYTF
TGTGCCAGCAGTTACGGAGCCGGAGACTCCTATGGCTACACCTTC
>12|few|TRBJ1-2|TRBV6-2/TRBV6-3|.
CASSRRDYGYTF
TGTGCCAGCAGCCGCAGGGATTATGGCTACACCTTC
>12|few|TRBJ1-2|TRBV7-2|.
CASSLDKGGYTF
TGTGCCAGCAGCTTAGATAAGGGGGGCTACACCTTC
>14|.|TRBJ2-3|TRBV7-8|.
CASSLVGDANTQYF
TGTGCCAGCAGCTTAGTAGGGGACGCGAATACGCAGTATTTT
>19|.|TRBJ2-2|TRBV10-1|TRBD2
CASSSTLLAGGTDTGELFF
TGCGCCAGCAGCTCTACTCTACTAGCGGGGGGGACAGACACCGGGGAGCTGTTTTTT